The 6 T cell receptor beta chains listed next were all sequenced from one sample in a study of T cells after yellow fever vaccination. From the 5' RACE reads, TCRdb called clonotypes with MiXCR, one entry per CDR3 protein. The sample lists about 180,000 distinct CDR3 sequences; approximately 6.2% were seen once. The material was CD4+ T cells sorted from PBMCs, obtained on the day of the first yellow fever vaccination. Receptors were obtained from a man aged 18 to 29 who received the YFV17D yellow fever vaccine.

Here the CDR3 reads CASSQDQGVYEKLFF. The CDR3 region has the DNA TGTGCCAGCAGCCAAGATCAGGGTGTCTACGAAAAACTGTTTTTT. The chain is built from TRBV3-1 and TRBJ1-4; maybe TRBD1 (5 bases). CDR1 and CDR2 (germline): LGHDT, YNNKEL (reference sequence). The CDR3 contains 15 residues. With 0 bases removed from V and 8 bases from J, the gap between germline ends came to 13 bases.

The chain uses TRBV6-5 and TRBJ1-2; TRBD1 might be the D (5 bases). V lost 2 bases and J lost 5, with 21 bases in between. CDR1 and CDR2 (germline): MNHEY, SVGAGI. The CDR3 covers 17 residues. CDR3 nucleotide sequence: TGTGCCAGCAGTTACGTCTCGGGGTCCAAGGGGCTATATGGCTACACCTTC. Its protein is CASSYVSGSKGLYGYTF.

The V call is TRBV12-3 or TRBV12-4, the J call TRBJ2-1; TRBD2 agrees at 7 bases. The CDR3 runs 12 residues. V lost 3 bases and J lost 9; bases outside the gene matches: 2. CDR3 nucleotides: TGTGCCAGCAGTTTCGGGGAGGGTGAGCAGTTCTTC. The encoded protein is CASSFGEGEQFF.

This clonotype has at least ten counts. V and J are TRBV7-2 and TRBJ2-7; D is possibly TRBD1 (5 bases). V lost 5 bases and J 9 bases, leaving 17 bases between the germline ends. CDR1 is SGHTA, CDR2 FQGNSA, per germline. This CDR3 is built from 13 residues. The CDR3 bases are TGTGCCAGCAGCCCCGGCATCGACAGCACGCAGTACTTC. Its protein product is CASSPGIDSTQYF.

This clonotype was seen at least ten times. The chain has TRBV7-2 and TRBJ2-5, with D possibly matching TRBD2 (6 bases). Germline-derived CDR1 and CDR2 are SGHTA and FQGNSA. This CDR3 is built from 13 residues. The V gene lost 5 bases and the J gene lost 4 bases, with 11 bases spanning the gap. CDR3 DNA: TGTGCCAGCAGCCCGCGGGACGGAGAGACCCAGTACTTC. Its translation is CASSPRDGETQYF.

The table lists this clonotype with many counts. The chain links TRBV5-1 to TRBJ2-3; TRBD1 matches at 8 bases. The V segment lost 4 bases and the J segment 4 bases; nucleotides outside the gene matches: 8. CDR3 size: 15 residues. Germline CDR1 reads SGHRS; CDR2 reads YFSETQ. The CDR3 DNA reads TGCGCCAGCAGCCAGACAGGGGACTCAGCAGATACGCAGTATTTT. Translated: CASSQTGDSADTQYF.